This T cell receptor (beta chain) comes out of a study of blood T cell repertoires in COVID-19. The wider study: Spain, Italy and the United States supplied samples that represented acute and convalescent COVID-19. The analysed material was cDNA or gDNA that came from T cells, B-cell-depleted T cells, or PBMCs.

Authors' data handling: Estimation of nucleated cell counts relied on the amplification of reference gene primers. The data were produced by immunoSEQ multiplex PCR, yet TCRdb's version contains in-frame clones alone and is incomplete. D and trimming were read from the DNA, whereas the V and J calls and clone size are those reported in that table. Seen here are roughly 260,000 clones, 80% to 90% observed once, and the top ten hold 2% to 3%. Trimming cost V 1 base and J 3 bases; bases outside gene matches: 5. The CDR3 extends over 16 amino acids. Per germline, CDR1 KGHSH and CDR2 LQKENI. Sample: peripheral blood. The chain uses TRBV18 and TRBJ2-3; 9 nucleotides agree with TRBD1. This TCR was recovered from a woman in her forties or fifties with acute or convalescent COVID-19. The CDR3, as DNA: TGTGCCAGCTCACCACTGGGACAGGGATATACAGATACGCAGTATTTT. Amino acid sequence: CASSPLGQGYTDTQYF. The variable domain in full, completed from reference TRBV18 and TRBJ2-3, reads NAGVMQNPRHLVRRRGQEARLRCSPMKGHSHVYWYRQLPEEGLKFMVYLQKENIIDESGMPKERFSAEFPKEGPSILRIQQVVRGDSAAYFCASSPLGQGYTDTQYFGPGTRLTVL.